Presented here are 17 T cell receptor beta chains from one specimen sequenced in a study of blood T cell repertoires in COVID-19. Method: immunoSEQ multiplex PCR; TCRdb's copy keeps in-frame clones and lacks some. The sample yields under 200,000 clones, 80% to 90% seen once. Sequencing was done on a sample of peripheral blood. The receptors were gathered from a woman aged 70-85 years who had recovered from COVID-19.

This sequence joins TRBV27 and TRBJ2-2; tentative D call: TRBD1 (6 bases). Trimming removed 5 bases from V and 4 bases from J, with 20 bases in between. CDR3 length: 17 residues. CDR1 and CDR2 from the germline V gene are MNHEY and SMNVEV (reference sequence). For the CDR3, the DNA is TGTGCCAGCAGTCTCTGGGGAACAGGGTTTAGCACCGGGGAGCTGTTTTTT. It translates to CASSLWGTGFSTGELFF.

The chain couples TRBV10-1 to TRBJ2-3, with 9 bases fitting TRBD2. The length of the CDR3 is 15 residues. V was clipped by 5 bases and J by 6 bases; unmatched bases: 9. CDR1 and CDR2 (germline): WNHNN, SYGVQD (reference sequence). This chain's CDR3 is CASSRGAGGRDTQYF. The CDR3 DNA reads TGCGCCAGCAGTCGAGGCGCGGGGGGGCGGGATACGCAGTATTTT.

The chain joins TRBV27 to TRBJ1-5; TRBD1 matches at 7 bases. The CDR3 length is 14 residues. Trimming at V came to 3 bases and at J to 6 bases, leaving 5 bases not matched to a gene. Germline V gene data show CDR1 as MNHEY and CDR2 as SMNVEV (reference sequence). The CDR3, as DNA: TGTGCCAGCAGTTTGACAGGGCGGGGTCAGCCCCAGCATTTT. Protein product: CASSLTGRGQPQHF.

This chain links TRBV2 with TRBJ1-3; 7 bases are shared with TRBD1. The V gene end was trimmed by 7 bases and the J gene end by 2 bases; junction bases not matched to a gene: 5. This CDR3 has 14 amino acids. Per germline, CDR1 SNHLY and CDR2 FYNNEI. The CDR3 sequence: CASIEGAPGNTIYF. Here the CDR3 DNA reads TGTGCCAGCATTGAGGGGGCGCCTGGAAACACCATATATTTT.

This clone was found once. The chain joins TRBV29-1 to TRBJ1-1, with D perhaps TRBD1 (6 bases). The CDR3 has 13 amino acids. The germline V gene has CDR1 SQVTM and CDR2 ANQGSEA. The V and J ends lost 7 bases and 6 bases respectively, with 18 bases between them. The CDR3: CSGEGGLGAEAFF. The DNA of the CDR3 is TGCAGCGGGGAGGGGGGCTTAGGGGCTGAAGCTTTCTTT.

This clone was recorded a few times. CDR3 loop: CASSQGTHRGRTNEKLFF. Written as DNA, the CDR3 is TGCGCCAGCAGCCAAGGGACGCACAGGGGCAGAACTAATGAAAAACTGTTTTTT. V usage is TRBV4-1 and J usage is TRBJ1-4; 7 nucleotides agree with TRBD1. V trimming: 1 base; J trimming: 1 base; junction bases outside the gene matches: 9. This CDR3 region has 18 residues. CDR1 and CDR2 (germline): MGHRA, YSYEKL.

This rearrangement joins TRBV28 to TRBJ1-1; D possibly corresponds to TRBD1 (5 bases). Per germline, CDR1 MDHEN and CDR2 SYDVKM. Trimming cost V 4 bases and J 1 base, with 10 bases left between them. This CDR3 is built from 14 residues. Written as DNA, the CDR3 is TGTGCCAGCAGTTCCCCGGGGGGGAACACTGAAGCTTTCTTT. As protein: CASSSPGGNTEAFF.

This clone was seen a handful of times. The CDR3 DNA sequence: TGTGCCAGCAGCTGGACAGGGGGCCGTGGCTACACCTTC. Translated, it gives CASSWTGGRGYTF. J is TRBJ1-2 and V is TRBV28; 11 nucleotides align to TRBD1. Per germline, CDR1 MDHEN and CDR2 SYDVKM. CDR3 length: 13 amino acids. V was clipped by 6 bases and J by 7 bases; unmatched bases: 4.

The chain links TRBV6-5 to TRBJ1-6; no reliable D call. V was shortened by 7 bases and J by 0 bases, with 7 bases between the two germline ends. Germline CDR1 is MNHEY and CDR2 is SVGAGI. There are 14 residues in the CDR3. The CDR3 sequence: CASNPGSYNSPLHF. The CDR3 coding sequence is TGTGCCAGCAACCCGGGCTCCTATAATTCACCCCTCCACTTT.

The V gene is TRBV18, the J gene TRBJ2-3; D unclear. There are 16 residues in the CDR3. Trimming pared 4 bases from V and 4 bases from J, leaving 18 bases between. The V gene's germline CDR1 is KGHSH and CDR2 LQKENI. The CDR3 nucleotides are TGTGCCAGCTCACAAGAGCAGGTCTCTTTGTCAGATACGCAGTATTTT. As protein: CASSQEQVSLSDTQYF.

This chain links TRBV29-1 with TRBJ1-2, with 7 bases that match TRBD1. The junction had 9 bases not matched to a gene; V was cut back by 7 bases and J by 7 bases. The CDR3 has 12 residues. Germline V CDR1 and CDR2: SQVTM, ANQGSEA. CDR3 nucleotide sequence: TGCAGCGCGCCCCAGGGGGTTGGTGGCTACACCTTC. Translated: CSAPQGVGGYTF.

This rearrangement joins TRBV5-4 to TRBJ2-5; 14 positions agree with TRBD2. V gave up 4 bases and J gave up 5 bases; unmatched junction bases: 7. The CDR3 length is 16 residues. Germline V gene lookup returns CDR1 SGHNT and CDR2 YYREEE (reference sequence). Here the CDR3 reads CASSPTSGRARETQYF. The CDR3 nucleotides read TGTGCCAGCAGCCCGACTAGCGGGAGGGCCCGGGAGACCCAGTACTTC. Complete variable domain (other parts from reference TRBV5-4 and TRBJ2-5): ETGVTQSPTHLIKTRGQQVTLRCSSQSGHNTVSWYQQALGQGPQFIFQYYREEENGRGNFPPRFSGLQFPNYSSELNVNALELDDSALYLCASSPTSGRARETQYFGPGTRLLVL.

This clone appeared a single time. The rearrangement joins TRBV14 to TRBJ1-5; D ambiguous. This CDR3 has 13 amino acids. Deletions cut 1 base from V and 6 bases from J, with 7 bases between. CDR1 SGHDN and CDR2 FVKESK come from the germline V gene. Written as DNA, the CDR3 is TGTGCCAGCAGCCAAGGGCAGTTTCAGCCCCAGCATTTT. Amino acids: CASSQGQFQPQHF.

The chain couples TRBV28 to TRBJ1-2; 10 nucleotides match TRBD1. CDR1 is MDHEN, CDR2 SYDVKM, per germline. Trimming at V came to 7 bases and at J to 7 bases, leaving 9 bases not matched to a gene. The CDR3 extends over 14 amino acids. DNA for the CDR3: TGTGCCAGCACCCCCCCGGGACAGGGGTCTGGCTACACCTTC. Its protein product is CASTPPGQGSGYTF.

The J gene is TRBJ1-2, the V gene TRBV19; TRBD1 aligns across 7 bases. J gave up 4 bases and V 1 base, and 3 bases lay outside the gene matches. This CDR3 has 14 amino acids. Germline-derived CDR1 and CDR2 are LNHDA and SQIVND (reference sequence). This CDR3 is CASSIARQGYGYTF. CDR3 nucleotides: TGTGCCAGTAGTATAGCCCGACAGGGCTATGGCTACACCTTC.

The chain employs TRBV20-1 and TRBJ2-2; no firm D call. Germline V gene data show CDR1 as DFQATT and CDR2 as SNEGSKA (reference sequence). V dropped 5 bases and J dropped 5 bases, with 3 bases sitting between them. This CDR3 region has 10 residues. The CDR3 loop reads CSAQTGELFF. The CDR3 DNA sequence: TGCAGTGCTCAAACCGGGGAGCTGTTTTTT.

J is TRBJ2-7 and V is TRBV13, with D tentatively TRBD2 (6 bases). The V end lost 5 bases, the J end lost 7 bases, and 15 bases lay between the germline ends. This CDR3 has 13 amino acids. CDR1 is PRHDT and CDR2 is FYEKMQ in the germline V gene (reference sequence). CDR3 sequence reads: CASSVAFSGEQYF. The CDR3 region has the DNA TGTGCCAGCAGCGTTGCTTTTAGCGGAGAGCAGTACTTC.